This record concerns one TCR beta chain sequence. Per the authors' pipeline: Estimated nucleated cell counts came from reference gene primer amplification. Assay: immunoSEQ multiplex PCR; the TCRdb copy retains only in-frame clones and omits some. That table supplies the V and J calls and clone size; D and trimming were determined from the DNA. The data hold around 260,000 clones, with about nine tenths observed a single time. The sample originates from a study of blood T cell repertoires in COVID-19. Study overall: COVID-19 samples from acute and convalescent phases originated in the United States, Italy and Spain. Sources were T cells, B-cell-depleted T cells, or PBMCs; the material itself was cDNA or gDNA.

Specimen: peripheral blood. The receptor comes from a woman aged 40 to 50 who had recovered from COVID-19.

As DNA, the CDR3 is TGTGCCAGCTCACCACCGGCGGTAGGAGGAAACACCATATATTTT. Translating it yields CASSPPAVGGNTIYF. The chain employs TRBV18 and TRBJ1-3; unclear D gene. V lost 0 bases, J lost 4 bases, and 10 bases lay in between. The germline gives CDR1 KGHSH, CDR2 LQKENI. This CDR3 is 15 amino acids long. The full variable domain, completed using reference TRBV18 and TRBJ1-3, is NAGVMQNPRHLVRRRGQEARLRCSPMKGHSHVYWYRQLPEEGLKFMVYLQKENIIDESGMPKERFSAEFPKEGPSILRIQQVVRGDSAAYFCASSPPAVGGNTIYFGEGSWLTVV.